A single sample is the source of the 16 T cell receptor beta chains below, sequenced in a study of blood T cells in healthy people across ages. Combining a sample-barcoded 5' primer with a J-beta primer mix, a second PCR ran for 7 to 11 cycles. TCRdb called the 5' RACE reads again in MiXCR, with one record for every CDR3 protein. Of about 1.6 million distinct CDR3 sequences in the sample, 30% to 40% were seen once. The sample consisted of blood. Receptor source: a woman in her twenties or thirties in good health.

V gene TRBV5-1 combines with J gene TRBJ2-5, with D possibly called TRBD1 or TRBD2 (6 bases each). The CDR3 contains 15 residues. The germline V gene encodes CDR1 SGHRS and CDR2 YFSETQ. Trimming took off 2 bases at V and 4 bases at J, with 15 bases between the two ends. The DNA of the CDR3 is TGCGCCAGCAGCTTCGGGGGAGGAGGGGGAGAGACCCAGTACTTC. Translating it yields CASSFGGGGGETQYF.

This clonotype was observed a few times. This chain connects TRBV7-8 to TRBJ2-7; 7 bases fit TRBD1. The V gene's germline CDR1 is SGHVS and CDR2 FQNEAQ. V shed 4 bases, J shed 2 bases, and the junction held 29 bases outside the gene matches. The CDR3 length is 22 residues. CDR3: CASSSRLWVSGTDSFLPYEQYF. CDR3 in DNA: TGTGCCAGCAGCTCACGTTTATGGGTATCGGGGACAGATTCGTTTTTGCCCTACGAGCAGTACTTC.

The table lists this clonotype with a few counts. V and J are TRBV28 and TRBJ1-4; D gene ambiguous. V was pared by 7 bases and J by 4 bases, with 16 bases between. This CDR3 is built from 15 residues. From germline, CDR1 is MDHEN and CDR2 SYDVKM. The CDR3 is CASKPTGSYNEKLFF. CDR3 nucleotides: TGTGCCAGCAAGCCTACCGGGAGCTATAATGAAAAACTGTTTTTT.

The chain employs TRBV4-1 and TRBJ1-1, with a weak D call TRBD1 (5 bases). CDR1 is MGHRA and CDR2 is YSYEKL in the germline V gene. There are 14 residues in the CDR3. V gave up 5 bases and J gave up 1 base, with 11 bases separating them. CDR3 in amino acids: CASSYGHTNTEAFF. The CDR3 coding sequence is TGCGCCAGCAGCTACGGACATACGAACACTGAAGCTTTCTTT.

This clonotype was observed a few times. This rearrangement joins TRBV12-3 or TRBV12-4 to TRBJ2-1; 14 bases fit TRBD2. The V segment lost 8 bases and the J segment 8 bases; nucleotides outside the gene matches: 5. CDR3 size: 14 residues. CDR3 in DNA: TGTGCCAGCGGGACTAGCGGGAGCGTAGATGAGCAGTTCTTC. This translates into CASGTSGSVDEQFF.

This clonotype was recorded a few times. This chain connects TRBV28 to TRBJ2-3; TRBD1 aligns across 9 bases. Germline CDR1 and CDR2: MDHEN and SYDVKM. V lost 7 bases, J lost 4 bases, and 6 bases stayed unmatched. The CDR3 totals 14 residues. The CDR3 coding sequence is TGTGCCAGCATTGACAGGGGGAGGCCAGATACGCAGTATTTT. As protein: CASIDRGRPDTQYF.

The chain is built from TRBV20-1 and TRBJ1-1; D might be TRBD1 (6 bases). This CDR3 has 13 residues. CDR1 is DFQATT and CDR2 is SNEGSKA in the germline V gene (reference sequence). V lost 8 bases and J 1 base, leaving 14 bases between the germline ends. CDR3 sequence (DNA): TGCAGTAGGACAGCCCCCGGGAACACTGAAGCTTTCTTT. Encoded protein: CSRTAPGNTEAFF.

V is TRBV7-3 and J is TRBJ1-1; D unresolved. The ends were cut back, 2 bases at V and 11 bases at J, with 18 bases in the middle. The CDR3 extends over 14 amino acids. Germline V CDR1 and CDR2: SGHTA, FQGTGA. In DNA, the CDR3 is TGTGCCAGCAGCTTATTAGGTAGTTCGGGCCCTGCTTTCTTT. Amino acids: CASSLLGSSGPAFF.

The V gene is TRBV13, the J gene TRBJ2-7; 8 bases line up with TRBD1. V dropped 5 bases and J dropped 5; count of bases not matched to a gene: 8. The CDR3 totals 14 residues. Germline V gives CDR1 PRHDT, CDR2 FYEKMQ (reference sequence). The CDR3 is CASSPRQGTDEQYF. CDR3 nucleotides: TGTGCCAGCAGCCCGAGACAGGGGACAGACGAGCAGTACTTC. The whole variable domain, remainder taken from reference TRBV13 and TRBJ2-7, is AAGVIQSPRHLIKEKRETATLKCYPIPRHDTVYWYQQGPGQDPQFLISFYEKMQSDKGSIPDRFSAQQFSDYHSELNMSSLELGDSALYFCASSPRQGTDEQYFGPGTRLTVT.

This clonotype turned up a few times. This chain joins TRBV3-1 and TRBJ1-2, with TRBD1 as a possible D gene (5 bases). Germline CDR1 and CDR2: LGHDT and YNNKEL (reference sequence). The CDR3 totals 13 residues. V was clipped by 3 bases and J by 5 bases, with 10 bases between them. CDR3 protein: CASSHSQGYGYTF. The DNA for the CDR3 is TGTGCCAGCAGCCACAGTCAGGGATATGGCTACACCTTC.

The chain joins TRBV10-3 to TRBJ2-3, with 8 positions matching TRBD2. Trimming took 3 bases from V and 2 from J; bases not matched to a gene: 10. The length of the CDR3 is 17 residues. Germline V gene data show CDR1 as ENHRY and CDR2 as SYGVKD. The CDR3 spells CAISDVLAGGLTDTQYF. The CDR3 DNA reads TGTGCCATCAGTGATGTTCTGGCGGGAGGCCTCACAGATACGCAGTATTTT.

The CDR3 bases are TGTGCCAGCAGCCAAGTGCTGGTCTCCTACAATGAGCAGTTCTTC. It translates to CASSQVLVSYNEQFF. The chain joins TRBV14 to TRBJ2-1; no clear D gene. This CDR3 is 15 amino acids long. The V end was cut by 1 base, the J end by 0 bases, with 7 bases between. Germline V gene sequence: CDR1 SGHDN, CDR2 FVKESK.

This clonotype has a handful of counts. The chain is built from TRBV7-2 and TRBJ2-1, with 9 bases matching TRBD2. The CDR3 is made up of 16 amino acids. The germline gives CDR1 SGHTA, CDR2 FQGNSA. Trimming at V came to 7 bases and at J to 4 bases, leaving 11 bases not matched to a gene. CDR3 in DNA: TGTGCCAGCACCCCTATAGCGGGAGTGAAGTACAATGAGCAGTTCTTC. Protein sequence: CASTPIAGVKYNEQFF.

V is TRBV4-2 and J is TRBJ1-4; unclear D gene. V lost 1 base and J 3 bases, leaving 12 bases between the germline ends. Per the germline V gene, CDR1 is LGHNA and CDR2 is YNFKEQ. The CDR3 totals 16 residues. CDR3 amino acids: CASSQGSPHSNEKLFF. In DNA, the CDR3 is TGTGCCAGCAGCCAAGGCTCCCCGCACTCTAATGAAAAACTGTTTTTT.

This rearrangement joins TRBV20-1 to TRBJ2-2; D is uncertain. The V and J ends lost 3 bases and 6 bases respectively, with 11 bases between them. The CDR3 loop spans 13 amino acids. Germline V lookup: CDR1 DFQATT, CDR2 SNEGSKA (reference sequence). CDR3 region: CSASSESPGELFF. DNA of the CDR3: TGCAGTGCTAGTAGTGAGAGCCCCGGGGAGCTGTTTTTT.

The gene calls are TRBV5-6 and TRBJ2-7; a weak D match, TRBD2 (5 bases). Between the trimmed V and J ends, which lost 1 base and 0 bases, there was a span of 11 bases. Germline V CDR1 and CDR2: SGHDT, YYEEEE. This CDR3 comprises 15 residues. Here the CDR3 reads CASSLTGFSSYEQYF. Written as DNA, the CDR3 is TGTGCCAGCAGCTTGACGGGATTCAGCTCCTACGAGCAGTACTTC.